This T cell receptor (beta chain) was retrieved from a study of T cell changes during pregnancy in multiple sclerosis. The V segment lost 4 bases and the J segment 4 bases; nucleotides outside the gene matches: 11. The CDR3 is 16 residues long. Germline values: CDR1 MNHEY, CDR2 SMNVEV (reference sequence). Some clones are missing from TCRdb's copy, which holds only in-frame ones; the method was immunoSEQ multiplex PCR. The sample holds under 45,000 clones, about nine tenths seen once. V is TRBV27 and J is TRBJ1-1, with TRBD1 identical over 8 bases. The clonotype was recovered from a female donor in good health, enrolled as a control in a pregnancy study. Sequencing used peripheral blood, obtained in the second trimester of pregnancy. The CDR3 sequence is CASSWQGGTGGTEAFF. CDR3 DNA sequence: TGTGCCAGCAGTTGGCAAGGCGGGACAGGTGGCACTGAAGCTTTCTTT.